A single sample gave rise to the 19 T cell receptor beta chains below, sequenced in a study of cytomegalovirus exposure and HLA in healthy donors. TCRdb's copy holds only in-frame clones and misses some; the assay was immunoSEQ multiplex PCR. The sample shows some 140,000 clones, nearly 90% of them seen only once. The sample taken for sequencing was PBMCs. These receptors originate from a young woman in good health and CMV-seropositive.

The V call is TRBV6-1, the J call TRBJ1-2; D unresolved. Trimming pared 1 base from V and 4 bases from J, leaving 19 bases between. The CDR3 has 17 amino acids. Germline V gene lookup returns CDR1 MNHNS and CDR2 SASEGT. The CDR3 DNA reads as TGTGCCAGCAGTGAAGGGGGAAGGACTTCGAGACTCTATGGCTACACCTTC. Protein sequence: CASSEGGRTSRLYGYTF.

V usage is TRBV27 and J usage is TRBJ2-2, with TRBD2 matching over 12 bases. Germline V gives CDR1 MNHEY, CDR2 SMNVEV (reference sequence). The CDR3 is 16 residues long. J was trimmed by 3 bases and V by 2 bases; bases with no gene match: 1. The CDR3 here is CASSLRTSGDTGELFF. CDR3 nucleotides: TGTGCCAGCAGTTTAAGGACTAGCGGGGACACCGGGGAGCTGTTTTTT.

The chain recombines TRBV7-9 with TRBJ1-3; D ambiguous. V was pared by 2 bases and J by 0 bases, with 5 bases between. This CDR3 is 14 amino acids long. Per the germline V gene, CDR1 is SEHNR and CDR2 is FQNEAQ (reference sequence). The CDR3 nucleotides read TGTGCCAGCAGCTTATCCATCTCTGGAAACACCATATATTTT. It is translated as CASSLSISGNTIYF.

The chain links TRBV11-2 to TRBJ1-1; TRBD1 agrees at 7 bases. J lost 1 base, V lost 3 bases, and 5 bases had no gene match. CDR1 and CDR2 from the germline V gene are SGHAT and FQNNGV. The CDR3 is 15 amino acids. The CDR3 loop reads CASSFPTGRNTEAFF. For the CDR3, the DNA is TGTGCCAGCAGCTTCCCGACAGGGAGGAACACTGAAGCTTTCTTT.

The V and J genes are TRBV7-2 and TRBJ1-1; D is perhaps TRBD1 (6 bases). The CDR3 has 12 amino acids. Germline values: CDR1 SGHTA, CDR2 FQGNSA. Trimming removed 5 bases at V and 7 bases at J, with 11 bases between. The CDR3 DNA reads TGTGCCAGCAGCAAGGACAGCAATGAAGCTTTCTTT. As protein: CASSKDSNEAFF.

This sequence joins TRBV7-9 and TRBJ2-7, with TRBD1 matching 8 bases. CDR1 and CDR2 (germline): SEHNR, FQNEAQ (reference sequence). The CDR3 totals 13 residues. V was clipped by 7 bases and J by 4 bases; unmatched bases: 6. The DNA of the CDR3 is TGTGCCAGCACCCCGACAGGGGCTTACGAGCAGTACTTC. Residues: CASTPTGAYEQYF. Complete variable domain (other parts from reference TRBV7-9 and TRBJ2-7): DTGVSQNPRHKITKRGQNVTFRCDPISEHNRLYWYRQTLGQGPEFLTYFQNEAQLEKSRLLSDRFSAERPKGSFSTLEIQRTEQGDSAMYLCASTPTGAYEQYFGPGTRLTVT.

The genes are TRBV28 and TRBJ2-2, with D maybe TRBD2 (5 bases). Deletions cut 7 bases from V and 1 base from J, with 7 bases between. There are 13 residues in the CDR3. CDR1 and CDR2 (germline): MDHEN, SYDVKM. CDR3 nucleotides: TGTGCCAGCATTCGGGGGAACACCGGGGAGCTGTTTTTT. Translating it yields CASIRGNTGELFF.

This chain connects TRBV4-3 to TRBJ1-1; the D gene is possibly TRBD1 (6 bases). The V and J ends lost 0 bases and 0 bases respectively, with 14 bases between them. This CDR3 is built from 17 residues. The germline gives CDR1 LGHNA, CDR2 YSLEER. DNA for the CDR3: TGCGCCAGCAGCCAAGAACCGGGGGGCTTTATGAACACTGAAGCTTTCTTT. Translated: CASSQEPGGFMNTEAFF.

The chain recombines TRBV9 with TRBJ1-1, with D unresolved. Germline V gene sequence: CDR1 SGDLS, CDR2 YYNGEE. The V end lost 0 bases, the J end lost 5 bases, and 11 bases lay between the germline ends. The CDR3 spans 14 residues. The CDR3 protein is CASSVGSGVTEAFF. The CDR3 nucleotides read TGTGCCAGCAGCGTAGGATCCGGGGTAACTGAAGCTTTCTTT.

This clone was seen only once. J is TRBJ1-3 and V is TRBV5-4, with D perhaps TRBD1 (6 bases). The CDR3 extends over 14 amino acids. CDR1 is SGHNT, CDR2 YYREEE, per germline (reference sequence). V lost 4 bases and J 4 bases, leaving 12 bases between the germline ends. CDR3 sequence (DNA): TGTGCCAGCAGCCCTACAGGGCCCGGAAACACCATATATTTT. Translated: CASSPTGPGNTIYF.

This chain links TRBV30 with TRBJ2-1; weak D call: TRBD1 (7 bases). CDR1 and CDR2 from the germline V gene are GTSNPN and SVGIG (reference sequence). Deletions cut 3 bases from V and 2 bases from J, with 11 bases between. The CDR3 is 14 residues long. The CDR3: CAWSARGAYNEQFF. In nucleotides, the CDR3 is TGTGCCTGGAGCGCCAGGGGGGCCTACAATGAGCAGTTCTTC. Using reference TRBV30 and TRBJ2-1 for the parts outside the CDR3, the full variable domain is SQTIHQWPATLVQPVGSPLSLECTVEGTSNPNLYWYRQAAGRGLQLLFYSVGIGQISSEVPQNLSASRPQDRQFILSSKKLLLSDSGFYLCAWSARGAYNEQFFGPGTRLTVL.

V gene TRBV11-2 combines with J gene TRBJ2-3, with 9 nucleotides matching TRBD2. The CDR3 has 16 amino acids. The V gene end was trimmed by 1 base and the J gene end by 2 bases; junction bases not matched to a gene: 4. Germline CDR1 and CDR2: SGHAT and FQNNGV. CDR3 loop: CASSLGRGGLTDTQYF. CDR3 DNA: TGTGCCAGCAGCTTAGGGCGGGGGGGGCTCACAGATACGCAGTATTTT.

This clone appeared once. V is TRBV25-1 and J is TRBJ2-5, with 9 positions matching TRBD1. The length of the CDR3 is 15 residues. Germline loops: CDR1 MGHDK, CDR2 SYGVNS. The V and J ends lost 4 bases and 2 bases, in that order; junction bases with no gene match: 5. The CDR3 region has the DNA TGTGCCAGCAGTGTAATAGGGACAGGGCAAGAGACCCAGTACTTC. This encodes CASSVIGTGQETQYF.

As DNA, the CDR3 is TGTGCCAGTAGTATCTCGGGACAGTCCTACAATGAGCAGTTCTTC. It specifies CASSISGQSYNEQFF. The chain is built from TRBV19 and TRBJ2-1; 7 positions match TRBD1. This CDR3 is 15 amino acids long. Germline lookup yields CDR1 LNHDA and CDR2 SQIVND (reference sequence). Germline trimming cut 3 bases from V and 1 base from J; bases unmatched to any gene: 3.

The rearrangement uses TRBV5-1 and TRBJ2-5; D not resolved. This CDR3 is built from 14 residues. Trimming left V 0 bases short and J 3 bases short, with 9 bases between. Germline V gene lookup returns CDR1 SGHRS and CDR2 YFSETQ. The CDR3 is CASSLAAEKETQYF. Here the CDR3 DNA reads TGCGCCAGCAGCTTGGCCGCGGAGAAAGAGACCCAGTACTTC.

The sample holds one count of this clone. This sequence joins TRBV6-5 and TRBJ2-5; possible D gene TRBD1, 5 bases. There are 14 residues in the CDR3. V was clipped by 0 bases and J by 3 bases, with 8 bases between them. Germline values: CDR1 MNHEY, CDR2 SVGAGI. The CDR3 coding sequence is TGTGCCAGCAGTTACTCCTCGACAGAAGAGACCCAGTACTTC. Encoded protein: CASSYSSTEETQYF.

This clone was recorded a few times. The J gene is TRBJ1-1, the V gene TRBV19; D is unclear. V was shortened by 3 bases and J by 4 bases, with 15 bases between the two germline ends. CDR3 length equals 15 residues. CDR1 and CDR2 from the germline V gene are LNHDA and SQIVND (reference sequence). The CDR3 spells CASSMVPGFGTEAFF. The CDR3 DNA is TGTGCCAGTAGTATGGTCCCGGGGTTCGGCACTGAAGCTTTCTTT.

The chain recombines TRBV7-9 with TRBJ2-7; tentative D call: TRBD2 (5 bases). There are 13 residues in the CDR3. With 4 bases removed from V and 2 bases from J, the gap between germline ends came to 9 bases. From germline, CDR1 is SEHNR and CDR2 FQNEAQ (reference sequence). CDR3 bases: TGTGCCAGCAGCTCAGCCGGGACCTACGAGCAGTACTTC. It codes for CASSSAGTYEQYF.

Remarks on this clone: Distinct nucleotide sequences in the sample also encode this CDR3. The rearrangement joins TRBV5-4 to TRBJ2-3, with 11 bases that match TRBD2. V trimming: 1 base; J trimming: 3 bases; junction bases outside the gene matches: 4. This CDR3 is 16 amino acids long. CDR1 and CDR2 from the germline V gene are SGHNT and YYREEE (reference sequence). CDR3 region: CASSLLAGGQTDTQYF. The DNA of the CDR3 is TGTGCCAGCAGCTTGTTAGCGGGGGGGCAGACAGATACGCAGTATTTT. Full variable domain (missing parts from reference TRBV5-4 and TRBJ2-3): ETGVTQSPTHLIKTRGQQVTLRCSSQSGHNTVSWYQQALGQGPQFIFQYYREEENGRGNFPPRFSGLQFPNYSSELNVNALELDDSALYLCASSLLAGGQTDTQYFGPGTRLTVL.